This is a list of T cell receptor beta chains from one sample in a study of response to subunit inactivated influenza vaccine. TCRdb fed the RT-PCR reads into MiXCR, producing one record per CDR3 protein. The profile shows some 520,000 distinct CDR3 sequences, approximately 15% of them singletons. The source was CD4+ T cells sorted from PBMCs, collected less than 30 months after vaccination. These receptors all stem from a man in his fifties or sixties who received an inactivated influenza vaccine. CDR3s include the opening cysteine and the closing phenylalanine or tryptophan. A D gene is named only where the DNA matches it firmly. A clone size is listed for some rows: how often the clone was seen (once, few, many), or a class if it is expanded.

j_call cdr3_length v_call clone_size d_call cdr3_aa cdr3_nt
TRBJ1-5 14 TRBV20-1 - - CSARPGGRRLAQHF TGCAGTGCACGCCCTGGGGGACGGCGTTTAGCCCAGCATTTT
TRBJ1-4 14 TRBV28 few - CASSKQGTNEKLFF TGTGCCAGCAGTAAACAGGGCACTAATGAAAAACTGTTTTTT
TRBJ2-3 13 TRBV18 few - CASSPPVDTRQYF TGTGCCAGCTCACCACCTGTAGATACGCGGCAGTATTTT
TRBJ2-1 14 TRBV12-3/TRBV12-4 many - CASSFRGVSTEQFF TGTGCCAGCAGTTTTAGGGGGGTGTCCACTGAGCAGTTCTTC
TRBJ2-7 15 TRBV28 - - CASSSPTGANYRQYF TGTGCCAGCAGTAGCCCTACAGGAGCCAACTATAGGCAGTACTTC
TRBJ2-2 14 TRBV3-1 few - CASSQVRATGELFF TGTGCCAGCAGCCAAGTCAGGGCTACCGGGGAGCTGTTTTTT
TRBJ1-3 13 TRBV25-1 few - CASRRTAGNTIYF TGTGCCAGCAGACGGACAGCCGGAAACACCATATATTTT
TRBJ2-5 16 TRBV20-1 - - CSARGGTLPYKETQYF TGCAGTGCTAGAGGGGGTACCCTTCCTTACAAAGAGACCCAGTACTTC
TRBJ2-1 14 TRBV5-5 many TRBD1 CASSVSDRSNEQFF TGTGCCAGCAGCGTCTCGGACAGGTCCAATGAGCAGTTCTTC
TRBJ2-5 15 TRBV28 few TRBD2 CASSYSGGPSETQYF TGTGCCAGCAGTTATTCGGGAGGGCCCTCGGAGACCCAGTACTTC
TRBJ2-7 15 TRBV14 few TRBD1 CASSVSRDRYYEQYF TGTGCCAGCAGCGTAAGCCGGGACAGATACTACGAGCAGTACTTC
TRBJ1-1 13 TRBV4-2 once TRBD1 CAMSQDRDTEAFF TGTGCCATGAGCCAAGACAGGGACACTGAAGCTTTCTTT
TRBJ1-2 14 TRBV11-2 - - CASSGDSSGYGYTF TGTGCCAGCAGCGGCGACAGTTCGGGCTATGGCTACACCTTC
TRBJ1-4 14 TRBV5-1 few - CASSQGQDNEKLFF TGCGCCAGCAGCCAGGGACAAGATAATGAAAAACTGTTTTTT
TRBJ1-1 12 TRBV20-1 - - CSALRLSAEAFF TGCAGTGCTCTCAGGTTGAGCGCTGAAGCTTTCTTT
TRBJ2-1 20 TRBV4-3 few - CASSQDYRETPGQRDNEQFF TGCGCCAGCAGCCAAGATTACAGGGAAACCCCGGGACAACGGGACAATGAGCAGTTCTTC
TRBJ2-7 13 TRBV3-1 few TRBD1 CASSHDRGNEQYF TGTGCCAGCAGCCACGACAGGGGGAACGAGCAGTACTTC
TRBJ2-7 16 TRBV29-1 few TRBD2 CSVGYPRGGITYEQYF TGCAGCGTCGGATACCCCCGCGGGGGGATTACCTACGAGCAGTACTTC
TRBJ2-7 15 TRBV28 - - CASSFFDRSLYEQYF TGTGCCAGCAGTTTCTTTGACAGGAGTCTCTACGAGCAGTACTTC